The present TCR beta chain was sequenced within a study of T cells in Graves' hyperthyroidism and ophthalmopathy. As for the study in general: Before any treatment, at initial diagnosis, peripheral blood was collected.

Diagnoses were established using clinical symptoms, serum thyroxine and TRAb, thyroid ultrasound and orbital computed tomography. Trimming removed 1 base from V and 2 bases from J; junction bases left unmatched: 9. Germline values: CDR1 GTSNPN, CDR2 SVGIG (reference sequence). The CDR3 runs to 17 residues. TCR beta CDR3 regions were amplified from RNA. The study used the HTBI primer set for a first-round RT-PCR of the TCR CDR3. In TCRdb, the multiplex PCR reads were re-called with MiXCR into one record per CDR3 protein. The table has roughly 420,000 distinct CDR3 sequences, 15% to 18% seen once. This clonotype showed up many times.

The origin of this receptor is a woman aged 18-30 years with Graves' hyperthyroidism. Sample: blood. V gene TRBV30 combines with J gene TRBJ2-3; 10 bases align to TRBD2. The CDR3 is CAWSAWASGGFTDTQYF. For the CDR3, the DNA is TGTGCCTGGAGTGCATGGGCTAGCGGGGGATTCACAGATACGCAGTATTTT. Full variable domain (rest looked up from reference TRBV30 and TRBJ2-3): SQTIHQWPATLVQPVGSPLSLECTVEGTSNPNLYWYRQAAGRGLQLLFYSVGIGQISSEVPQNLSASRPQDRQFILSSKKLLLSDSGFYLCAWSAWASGGFTDTQYFGPGTRLTVL.